These T cell receptor beta chains were read from a single sample in a study of cytomegalovirus exposure and HLA in healthy donors. Only in-frame clones appear in the TCRdb table, and some are missing; sequencing was by immunoSEQ multiplex PCR. The sample shows about 82,000 clones, approximately 93% of them seen only once. The sample was PBMCs. The receptors derive from a man aged 18-30 years in good health and CMV-seronegative. Each CDR3 is given with its conserved first and last residue. The D gene is left open where the match is weak. Clone size, where shown, is once, few, many, or a class for clones that have expanded.

D gene: TRBD2; J gene: TRBJ2-5; clone size: -; V gene: TRBV5-1; CDR3 protein: CASISGLAGVGETQYF; CDR3 DNA: TGCGCCAGCATCTCCGGACTAGCGGGGGTCGGGGAGACCCAGTACTTC
D gene: -; J gene: TRBJ1-2; clone size: -; V gene: TRBV7-9; CDR3 protein: CASSLDMGNYGYTF; CDR3 DNA: TGTGCCAGCAGCTTGGACATGGGGAACTATGGCTACACCTTC
D gene: -; J gene: TRBJ2-7; clone size: -; V gene: TRBV5-8; CDR3 protein: CASNNGDTSSYEQYF; CDR3 DNA: TGTGCCAGCAACAACGGGGACACAAGCTCCTACGAGCAGTACTTC
D gene: -; J gene: TRBJ2-1; clone size: -; V gene: TRBV10-3; CDR3 protein: CAISGKTDRDEQFF; CDR3 DNA: TGTGCCATCAGTGGAAAGACAGACCGAGATGAGCAGTTCTTC
D gene: -; J gene: TRBJ1-5; clone size: -; V gene: TRBV18; CDR3 protein: CASSPQGPSNQPQHF; CDR3 DNA: TGTGCCAGCTCACCACAGGGGCCGAGCAATCAGCCCCAGCATTTT
D gene: -; J gene: TRBJ2-7; clone size: -; V gene: TRBV11-2; CDR3 protein: CASSWGTSSYEQYF; CDR3 DNA: TGTGCCAGCAGCTGGGGGACAAGCTCCTACGAGCAGTACTTC
D gene: -; J gene: TRBJ2-2; clone size: few; V gene: TRBV2; CDR3 protein: CASTGRSSNTGELFF; CDR3 DNA: TGTGCCAGCACGGGGAGGTCCTCGAACACCGGGGAGCTGTTTTTT
D gene: -; J gene: TRBJ1-1; clone size: -; V gene: TRBV12-5; CDR3 protein: CASGLNLISAFF; CDR3 DNA: TGTGCTAGTGGTTTGAATCTTATCTCAGCTTTCTTT
D gene: TRBD1; J gene: TRBJ1-2; clone size: -; V gene: TRBV5-1; CDR3 protein: CASSYKGQGNYGYTF; CDR3 DNA: TGCGCCAGCAGCTACAAGGGACAGGGGAACTATGGCTACACCTTC
D gene: TRBD1; J gene: TRBJ2-7; clone size: -; V gene: TRBV11-3; CDR3 protein: CASSATGWEQYF; CDR3 DNA: TGTGCCAGCAGCGCGACAGGGTGGGAGCAGTACTTC
D gene: -; J gene: TRBJ1-1; clone size: -; V gene: TRBV6-5; CDR3 protein: CASSLQGYTEAFF; CDR3 DNA: TGTGCCAGCAGTTTACAGGGCTACACTGAAGCTTTCTTT
D gene: TRBD2; J gene: TRBJ2-2; clone size: -; V gene: TRBV7-2; CDR3 protein: CASSLPRDYSNTGELFF; CDR3 DNA: TGTGCCAGCAGCTTACCCCGGGACTACTCGAACACCGGGGAGCTGTTTTTT
D gene: TRBD2; J gene: TRBJ2-3; clone size: -; V gene: TRBV7-9; CDR3 protein: CASSFTGRERDTQYF; CDR3 DNA: TGTGCCAGCAGCTTTACGGGGCGGGAGAGAGATACGCAGTATTTT
D gene: -; J gene: TRBJ2-7; clone size: -; V gene: TRBV11-2; CDR3 protein: CASAGVSYEQYF; CDR3 DNA: TGTGCCAGCGCAGGGGTTTCCTACGAGCAGTACTTC
D gene: -; J gene: TRBJ1-5; clone size: -; V gene: TRBV6-5; CDR3 protein: CASSYSGEGNQPQHF; CDR3 DNA: TGTGCCAGCAGTTACTCAGGGGAAGGCAATCAGCCCCAGCATTTT
D gene: -; J gene: TRBJ1-2; clone size: -; V gene: TRBV10-1; CDR3 protein: CANVITGLGGYTF; CDR3 DNA: TGCGCCAACGTTATAACAGGGTTAGGTGGCTACACCTTC
D gene: TRBD2; J gene: TRBJ2-7; clone size: medium-sized; V gene: TRBV5-6; CDR3 protein: CASSLTAGAYEQYF; CDR3 DNA: TGTGCCAGCAGCTTGACAGCGGGAGCGTACGAGCAGTACTTC
D gene: TRBD1; J gene: TRBJ1-5; clone size: -; V gene: TRBV18; CDR3 protein: CASSAGTGDQPQHF; CDR3 DNA: TGTGCCAGCTCAGCCGGGACAGGGGATCAGCCCCAGCATTTT
D gene: TRBD2; J gene: TRBJ2-3; clone size: -; V gene: TRBV9; CDR3 protein: CASSGGLAESDTQYF; CDR3 DNA: TGTGCCAGCAGCGGGGGACTAGCGGAGTCAGATACGCAGTATTTT
D gene: -; J gene: TRBJ2-2; clone size: -; V gene: TRBV7-3; CDR3 protein: CASSLQGNTGELFF; CDR3 DNA: TGTGCCAGCAGCCTACAGGGCAACACCGGGGAGCTGTTTTTT
D gene: -; J gene: TRBJ2-7; clone size: few; V gene: TRBV27; CDR3 protein: CATHTASGTYEQYF; CDR3 DNA: TGTGCCACGCATACAGCGTCCGGGACCTACGAGCAGTACTTC
D gene: TRBD2; J gene: TRBJ2-1; clone size: -; V gene: TRBV10-3; CDR3 protein: CAISDPGSGINEQFF; CDR3 DNA: TGTGCCATCAGTGACCCGGGCAGCGGGATTAATGAGCAGTTCTTC